The entry below describes one T cell receptor (beta chain). Its antigen is not identified. At the deep level, the assay was run. Method: immunoSEQ multiplex PCR; TCRdb's copy keeps in-frame clones and lacks some. The sample lists about 2.2 million clones, about 94% occurring once. Cells designated naive CD8 were CD45RO-negative and were positively selected for CCR7, with terminally differentiated effector memory CD45RA+ cells excluded. These data are taken from a study of shared clonotypes between healthy human individuals. Findings and caveats of the study: Sequencing depth was predicted to influence how clonotypes are shared among donors.

Sequencing was carried out using naive CD8+ T cells from PBMCs. The origin of this receptor is a man aged 18-30 years in good health. Some clones in this sample may be carry-over from other donors' samples.

As DNA, the CDR3 is TGTGCCTGGACGCCAACAGGGCTAGCCAAAAACATTCAGTACTTC. This translates into CAWTPTGLAKNIQYF. The chain carries TRBV30 and TRBJ2-4, with a tentative D call TRBD1 (6 bases). V was cut by 4 bases and J by 0 bases, with 13 bases left in between. The CDR3 is made up of 15 amino acids. CDR1 and CDR2 (germline): GTSNPN, SVGIG (reference sequence). The full variable domain, rest sourced from reference TRBV30 and TRBJ2-4, is SQTIHQWPATLVQPVGSPLSLECTVEGTSNPNLYWYRQAAGRGLQLLFYSVGIGQISSEVPQNLSASRPQDRQFILSSKKLLLSDSGFYLCAWTPTGLAKNIQYFGAGTRLSVL.